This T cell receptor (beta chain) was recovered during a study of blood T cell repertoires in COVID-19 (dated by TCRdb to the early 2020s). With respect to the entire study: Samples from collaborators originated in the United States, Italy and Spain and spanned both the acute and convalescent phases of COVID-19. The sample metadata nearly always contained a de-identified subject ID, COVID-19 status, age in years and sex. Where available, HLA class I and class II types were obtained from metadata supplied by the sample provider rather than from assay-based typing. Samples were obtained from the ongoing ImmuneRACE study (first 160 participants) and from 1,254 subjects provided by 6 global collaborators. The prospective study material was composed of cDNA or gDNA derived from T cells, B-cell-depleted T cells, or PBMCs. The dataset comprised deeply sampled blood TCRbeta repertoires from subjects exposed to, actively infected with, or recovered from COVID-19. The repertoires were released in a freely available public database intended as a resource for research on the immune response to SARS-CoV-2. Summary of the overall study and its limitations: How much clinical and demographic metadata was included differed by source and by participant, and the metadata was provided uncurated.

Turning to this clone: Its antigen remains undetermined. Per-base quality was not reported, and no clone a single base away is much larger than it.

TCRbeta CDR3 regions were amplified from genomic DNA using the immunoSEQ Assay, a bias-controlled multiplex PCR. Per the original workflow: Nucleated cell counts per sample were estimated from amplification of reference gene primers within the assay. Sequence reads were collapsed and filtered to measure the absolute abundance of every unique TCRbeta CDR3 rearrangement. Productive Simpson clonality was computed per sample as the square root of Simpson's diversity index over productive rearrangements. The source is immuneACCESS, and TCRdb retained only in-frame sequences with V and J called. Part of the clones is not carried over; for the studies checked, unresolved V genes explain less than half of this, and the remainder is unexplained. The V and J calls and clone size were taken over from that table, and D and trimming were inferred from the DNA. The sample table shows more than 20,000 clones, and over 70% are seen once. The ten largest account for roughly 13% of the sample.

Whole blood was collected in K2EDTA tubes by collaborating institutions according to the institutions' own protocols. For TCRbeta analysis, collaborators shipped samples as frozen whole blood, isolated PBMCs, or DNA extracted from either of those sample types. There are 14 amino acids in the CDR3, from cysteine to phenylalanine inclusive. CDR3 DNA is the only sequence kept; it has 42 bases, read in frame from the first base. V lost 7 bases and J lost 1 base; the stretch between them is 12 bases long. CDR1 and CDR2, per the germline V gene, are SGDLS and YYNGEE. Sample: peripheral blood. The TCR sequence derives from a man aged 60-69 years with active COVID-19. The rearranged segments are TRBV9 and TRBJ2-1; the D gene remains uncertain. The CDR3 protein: CASSPGGSYNEQFF. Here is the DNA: TGTGCCAGCTCCCCCGGTGGTTCCTACAATGAGCAGTTCTTC. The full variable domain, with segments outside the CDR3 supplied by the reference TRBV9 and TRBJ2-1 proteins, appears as DSGVTQTPKHLITATGQRVTLRCSPRSGDLSVYWYQQSLDQGLQFLIQYYNGEERAKGNILERFSAQQFPDLHSELNLSSLELGDSALYFCASSPGGSYNEQFFGPGTRLTVL.